The present T cell receptor (beta chain) was sequenced within a study of T cells in Graves' hyperthyroidism and ophthalmopathy (dated by TCRdb to the late 2010s). Regarding the research as a whole: Peripheral blood samples were taken at the time of initial diagnosis, prior to any treatment. To identify TCR V-J signatures that set the groups apart, the researchers used a discovery cohort of about a hundred patients, made up of under 45 with Graves' ophthalmopathy and about 59 with stable Graves' hyperthyroidism. Once sampling was done, hyperthyroidism patients were given methimazole at a starting dose of 30 mg daily, whereas ophthalmopathy patients were given high-dose intravenous methylprednisolone. According to the paper, TCR Vbeta CDR3 sequencing was carried out on approximately 140 peripheral blood samples, which came from 40 to 45 ophthalmopathy, some 73 hyperthyroidism and about 17 progressor patients. In roughly six Graves' hyperthyroidism patients, the study also compared T-cell repertoires from thyroid tissue with T-cell repertoires from blood. Prospective prediction of ophthalmopathy was tested in an independent validation cohort consisting of under 20 hyperthyroidism patients and approximately 16 patients who later progressed to ophthalmopathy. The approximately 100 discovery patients were randomly split 7:3 into training and test sets.

The study at large found these results: Blood samples also contained most of the expanded thyroid clonotypes (frequency above 0.001), which suggests that blood repertoires may reflect thyroid immune responses. In validation, the model predicted progression to ophthalmopathy a median of about 5.9 months before onset, with roughly 71% sensitivity and just under 75% specificity. No statistical method was used to set the sample size in advance, and investigators knew the group allocation. A 13 V-J signature model separated ophthalmopathy from stable hyperthyroidism, with roughly 88% sensitivity and approximately 81% specificity in cross-validation and 80%/75% in testing.

Amplification of TCR beta CDR3 regions was carried out from RNA transcripts. A first-round RT-PCR of the TCR CDR3 used the HTBI primer set with the Qiagen OneStep RT-PCR kit. Libraries were constructed in a second round of multiplex PCR, after which size selection and purification were performed. Sequencing of the libraries was done on an Illumina HiSeq2000 using paired-end 100 bp reads. Concerning the study's data processing: Raw data were processed with SOAPnuke, discarding reads with adapters, uncalled bases, mean Phred below 15, or no exact constant-primer or identifier match. COPE v1.2.5 was used to merge high-quality paired reads, and clonotypes were defined as unique nucleotide sequences. MiTCR v1.1 was used to align clonotypes to the IMGT TRBV, TRBD and TRBJ reference segments. The analysis was restricted to V-J combinations with a frequency above 0.0001, which together covered roughly 99% of the repertoires. A TCS score was defined as the ratio between F50 (clonal expansion) and ExV (chaos), using BLOSUM62-based TCRdist between CDR3 peptides within each V-J. Welch's t-statistics and random forest reduced 500 to 550 V-J features to roughly 13, which were used in a naive Bayes classifier (R e1071). Using fastp at Q25 and MiXCR, TCRdb reprocessed the public reads and kept productive beta chains. When rows share a CDR3 protein, they turn into one entry using the most common DNA and genes. The V and J calls come from TCRdb's annotation, not from the publication. Present in this sample are 550,000 to 600,000 distinct CDR3 sequences, 14% of which were seen just once. The ten largest clones capture approximately 6.4% of the sample.

CDR1 MNHEY and CDR2 SVGEGT were looked up in the germline V gene. Trimming costs V 7 bases and J 2 bases, and their ends lie 15 bases apart. From the cysteine through the phenylalanine, the CDR3 covers 14 amino acids. Only the CDR3 portion is preserved as DNA: 42 bases, with reading frame beginning at the first base. This clonotype was observed at least ten times. This clone's antigen is unknown. No clone much larger than this one lies a single base away; base qualities are absent. Ophthalmopathy patients had moderately to severely active disease, Clinical Activity Score of at least 3, NOSPECS grade of at least 4, and duration under 3 months. Exclusion was applied to patients with uncontrolled infections, other autoimmune diseases, pregnancy or lactation. Diagnoses were based on clinical symptoms, serum thyroxine and TRAb, thyroid ultrasound and orbital computed tomography. Ficoll-Paque density gradient centrifugation was used to isolate PBMCs from 9.5 to 10 ml of fresh peripheral blood. Total RNA was extracted using Trizol reagent, and RNA quality was assessed on an Agilent 2100 Bioanalyzer.

The rearrangement joined TRBV6-2 or TRBV6-3 to TRBJ2-7; matching of 6 bases hints at TRBD1 as the D gene. The TCR was taken from a woman between 18 and 29 years old with Graves' ophthalmopathy. What was sequenced was blood. The DNA sequence follows: TGTGCCAGCACTGCGATGGGGACAACCTACGAGCAGTACTTC. This gives the protein CASTAMGTTYEQYF.